This is a list of T cell receptor beta chains from one sample in a study of coeliac disease. TCRdb's copy holds only in-frame clones and misses some; the assay was immunoSEQ multiplex PCR. The sample holds more than 7,500 clones, 57% seen once. Material for sequencing was intraepithelial lymphocytes from the gut. These TCRs come from a woman aged 60 to 75 with celiac disease. Each CDR3 is given with its conserved first and last residue.

cdr3_aa cdr3_length v_call
CASSDSGSVIGYNEQFF 17 TRBV7-9
CASTPLNTEAFF 12 TRBV9
CAWRPSLNQPQHF 13 TRBV30
CASSLGPSSSNQPQHF 16 TRBV7-6
CAWTGALYGYTF 12 TRBV30
CASSFRRGLTGELFF 15 TRBV28
CASSPRGENGYTF 13 TRBV5-1
CASRLDRLNTEAFF 14 TRBV19
CASSQGQDMNTEAFF 15 TRBV4-1
CASSGTGRPGNTIYF 15 TRBV18
CASSSAAALLTDTQYF 16 TRBV7-6
CASSQEVQGASQETQYF 17 TRBV14
CATRGGGNQPQHF 13 TRBV15
CASSPQGIGNSPLHF 15 TRBV28
CASSLWPTYGGYTF 14 TRBV28
CASSLMASGGTDTQYF 16 TRBV5-1
CASSLEGGTTEAFF 14 TRBV11-3
CASAGLTEAFF 11 TRBV28
CATQQGISGEQFF 13 TRBV6-6
CASSPGGYPNEKLFF 15 TRBV19
CASSGGRDRGYEQYF 15 TRBV19
CASSFRASGLVEQYF 15 TRBV11-2
CASSLSGEGTDTQYF 15 TRBV28
CASSPGQGAPLVYYGYTF 18 TRBV11-2
CASSVDPAGGPTDTQYF 17 TRBV9
CASSLDMTGELFF 13 TRBV7-7
CASSEDRRAGANVLTF 16 TRBV25-1
CASQDSSSYEQYF 13 TRBV5-1
CASSPHFEARRGNYGYTF 18 TRBV28
CASSLALDQGWTEAFF 16 TRBV11-2
CASAGQPGTGELFF 14 TRBV18
CASRAGNTEAFF 12 TRBV19
CASSPSANVLTF 12 TRBV14
CASSQEIPEVYNQPQHF 17 TRBV4-1
CATQAPEVGGYTF 13 TRBV6-6
CASSLGRLRYEQYF 14 TRBV7-2
CASSASVADTQYF 13 TRBV11-2
CASSALTGYEETQYF 15 TRBV5-1
CASSPRRTGKPNQPQHF 17 TRBV18
CASSFQRGPYNEQFF 15 TRBV5-1
CASSQVGTGGADTQYF 16 TRBV14
CASSLGGGLAAQGEQFF 17 TRBV11-3
CASSLVGGVVPGLSYEQYF 19 TRBV5-1
CASSLGQGGQPQHF 14 TRBV19
CASSPGTGFGDTQYF 15 TRBV4-1
CAISWTATEAFF 12 TRBV10-3
CASSFRGNQETQYF 14 TRBV5-1
CASSHPGGLTEAFF 14 TRBV11-2